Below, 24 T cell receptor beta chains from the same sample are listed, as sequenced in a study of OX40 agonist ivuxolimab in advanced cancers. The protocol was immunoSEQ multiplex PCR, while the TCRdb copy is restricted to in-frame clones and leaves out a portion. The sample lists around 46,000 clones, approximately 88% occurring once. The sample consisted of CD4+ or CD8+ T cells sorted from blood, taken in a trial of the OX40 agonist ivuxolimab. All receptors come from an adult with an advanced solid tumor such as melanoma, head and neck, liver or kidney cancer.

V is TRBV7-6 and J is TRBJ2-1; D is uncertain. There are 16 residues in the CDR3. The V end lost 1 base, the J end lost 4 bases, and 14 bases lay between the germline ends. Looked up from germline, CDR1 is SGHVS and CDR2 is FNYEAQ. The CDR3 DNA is TGTGCCAGCAGCTTAGTTTTTAGGGTGGTATACAATGAGCAGTTCTTC. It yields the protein CASSLVFRVVYNEQFF. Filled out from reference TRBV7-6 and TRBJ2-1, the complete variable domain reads GAGVSQSPRYKVTKRGQDVALRCDPISGHVSLYWYRQALGQGPEFLTYFNYEAQQDKSGLPNDRFSAERPEGSISTLTIQRTEQRDSAMYRCASSLVFRVVYNEQFFGPGTRLTVL.

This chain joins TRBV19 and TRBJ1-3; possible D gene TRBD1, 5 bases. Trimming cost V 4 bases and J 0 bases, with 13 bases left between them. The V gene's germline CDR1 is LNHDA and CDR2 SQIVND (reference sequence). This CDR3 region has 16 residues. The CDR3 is CASSTGHLYSGNTIYF. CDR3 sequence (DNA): TGTGCCAGTAGTACAGGGCACCTATACTCTGGAAACACCATATATTTT. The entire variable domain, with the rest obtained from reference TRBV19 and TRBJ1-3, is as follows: DGGITQSPKYLFRKEGQNVTLSCEQNLNHDAMYWYRQDPGQGLRLIYYSQIVNDFQKGDIAEGYSVSREKKESFPLTVTSAQKNPTAFYLCASSTGHLYSGNTIYFGEGSWLTVV.

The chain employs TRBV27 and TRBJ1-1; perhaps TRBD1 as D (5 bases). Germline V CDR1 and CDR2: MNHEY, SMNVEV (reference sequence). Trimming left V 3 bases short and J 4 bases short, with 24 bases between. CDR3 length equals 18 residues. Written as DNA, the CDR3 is TGTGCCAGCAGTTTGTCCCCGGCGGGACGGAGATCCGGCACTGAAGCTTTCTTT. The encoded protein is CASSLSPAGRRSGTEAFF.

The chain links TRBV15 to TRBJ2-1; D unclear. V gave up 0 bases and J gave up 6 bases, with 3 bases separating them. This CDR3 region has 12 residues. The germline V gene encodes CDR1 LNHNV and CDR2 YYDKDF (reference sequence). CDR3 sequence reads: CATSREGNEQFF. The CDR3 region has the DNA TGTGCCACCAGCAGAGAGGGCAATGAGCAGTTCTTC.

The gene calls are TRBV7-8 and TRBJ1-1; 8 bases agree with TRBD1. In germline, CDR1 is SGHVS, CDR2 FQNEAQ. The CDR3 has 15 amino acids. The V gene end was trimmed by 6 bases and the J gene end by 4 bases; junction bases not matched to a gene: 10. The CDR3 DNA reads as TGTGCCAGCAGTCGAGGACAGGGTAGAAGCACTGAAGCTTTCTTT. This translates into CASSRGQGRSTEAFF.

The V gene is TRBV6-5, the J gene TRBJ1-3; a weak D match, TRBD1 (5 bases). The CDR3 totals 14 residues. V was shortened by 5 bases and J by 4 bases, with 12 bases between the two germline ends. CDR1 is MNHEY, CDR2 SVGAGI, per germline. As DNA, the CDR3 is TGTGCCAGCAGTCCCGCCGGGGCGGGAAACACCATATATTTT. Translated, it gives CASSPAGAGNTIYF.

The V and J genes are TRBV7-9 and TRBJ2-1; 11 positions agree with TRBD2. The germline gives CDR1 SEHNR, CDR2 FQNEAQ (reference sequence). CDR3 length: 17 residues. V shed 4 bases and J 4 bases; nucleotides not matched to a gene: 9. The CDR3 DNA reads TGTGCCAGCAGCTCCAGGCCCGGGACTAGCGGATACAATGAGCAGTTCTTC. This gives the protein CASSSRPGTSGYNEQFF.

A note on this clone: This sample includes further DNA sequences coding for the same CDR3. CDR3 amino acids: CASGLEETQYF. In DNA, the CDR3 is TGTGCTAGTGGTTTAGAAGAGACCCAGTACTTC. V and J are TRBV12-5 and TRBJ2-5; D is unclear. CDR3 length equals 11 residues. Germline values: CDR1 LGHNT, CDR2 FRNRAP. Trimming removed 3 bases from V and 3 bases from J, with 2 bases in between.

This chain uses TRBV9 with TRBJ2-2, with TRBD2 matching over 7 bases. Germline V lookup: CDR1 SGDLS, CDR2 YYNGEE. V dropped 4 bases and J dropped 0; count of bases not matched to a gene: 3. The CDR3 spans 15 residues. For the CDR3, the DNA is TGTGCCAGCAGCCGCGGGGGTTCGAACACCGGGGAGCTGTTTTTT. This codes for CASSRGGSNTGELFF.

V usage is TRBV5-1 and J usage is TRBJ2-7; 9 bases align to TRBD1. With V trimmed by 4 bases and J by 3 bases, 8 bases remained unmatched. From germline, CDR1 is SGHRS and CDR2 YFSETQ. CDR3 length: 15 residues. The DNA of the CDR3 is TGCGCCAGCAGCCCCGGGACAGGGAAGAACTACGAGCAGTACTTC. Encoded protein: CASSPGTGKNYEQYF.

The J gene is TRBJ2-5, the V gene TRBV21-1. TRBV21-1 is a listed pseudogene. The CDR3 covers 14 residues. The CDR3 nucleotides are TGTGCCAGCAGCACCGAGGGCAGGGCTAAGACCCAGTACTTC. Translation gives CASSTEGRAKTQYF.

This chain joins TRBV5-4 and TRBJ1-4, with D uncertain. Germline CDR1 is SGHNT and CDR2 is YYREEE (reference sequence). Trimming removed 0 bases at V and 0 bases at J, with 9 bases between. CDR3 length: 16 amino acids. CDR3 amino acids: CASSLGVAATNEKLFF. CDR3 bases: TGTGCCAGCAGCTTGGGGGTAGCGGCAACTAATGAAAAACTGTTTTTT.

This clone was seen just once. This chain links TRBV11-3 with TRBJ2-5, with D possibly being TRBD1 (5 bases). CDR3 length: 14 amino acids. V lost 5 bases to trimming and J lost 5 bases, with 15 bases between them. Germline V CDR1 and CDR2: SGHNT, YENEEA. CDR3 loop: CASSPVPGRETQYF. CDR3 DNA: TGTGCCAGCAGCCCCGTACCAGGGCGGGAGACCCAGTACTTC.

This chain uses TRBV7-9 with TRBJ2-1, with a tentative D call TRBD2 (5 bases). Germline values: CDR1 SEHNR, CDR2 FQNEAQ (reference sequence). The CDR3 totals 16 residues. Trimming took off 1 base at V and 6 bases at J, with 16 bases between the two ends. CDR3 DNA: TGTGCCAGCAGCTTAGTGGTGGGAGCGACCGGCAATGAGCAGTTCTTC. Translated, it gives CASSLVVGATGNEQFF.

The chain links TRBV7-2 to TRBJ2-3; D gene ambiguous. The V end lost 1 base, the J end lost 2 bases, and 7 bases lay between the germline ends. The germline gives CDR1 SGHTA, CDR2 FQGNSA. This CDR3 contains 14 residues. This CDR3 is CASSLGGTTDTQYF. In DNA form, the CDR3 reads TGTGCCAGCAGCTTAGGTGGCACCACAGATACGCAGTATTTT.

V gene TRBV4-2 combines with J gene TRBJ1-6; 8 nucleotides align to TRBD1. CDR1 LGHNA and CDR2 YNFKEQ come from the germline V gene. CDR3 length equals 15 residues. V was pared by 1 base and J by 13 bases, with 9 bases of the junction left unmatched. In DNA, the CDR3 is TGTGCCAGCAGCCAAGTAAGGACAGGGAGCATCCCCCTCCACTTT. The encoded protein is CASSQVRTGSIPLHF.

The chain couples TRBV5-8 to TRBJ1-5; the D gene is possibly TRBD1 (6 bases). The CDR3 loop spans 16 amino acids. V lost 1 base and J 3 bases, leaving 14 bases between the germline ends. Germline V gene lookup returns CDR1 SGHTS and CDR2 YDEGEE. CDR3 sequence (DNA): TGTGCCAGCAGCTTGCGGGGGCGGGTAACCAATCAGCCCCAGCATTTT. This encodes CASSLRGRVTNQPQHF.

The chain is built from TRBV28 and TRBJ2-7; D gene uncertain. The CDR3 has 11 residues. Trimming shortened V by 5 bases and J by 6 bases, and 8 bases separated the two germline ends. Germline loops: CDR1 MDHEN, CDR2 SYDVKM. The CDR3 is CASSPLLEQYF. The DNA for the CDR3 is TGTGCCAGCAGTCCCCTCCTCGAGCAGTACTTC.

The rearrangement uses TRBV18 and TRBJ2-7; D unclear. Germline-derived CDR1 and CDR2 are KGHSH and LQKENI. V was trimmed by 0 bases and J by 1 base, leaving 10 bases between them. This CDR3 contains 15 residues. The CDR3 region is CASSPPQRPSYEQYF. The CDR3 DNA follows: TGTGCCAGCTCACCACCACAGCGTCCTTCCTACGAGCAGTACTTC.

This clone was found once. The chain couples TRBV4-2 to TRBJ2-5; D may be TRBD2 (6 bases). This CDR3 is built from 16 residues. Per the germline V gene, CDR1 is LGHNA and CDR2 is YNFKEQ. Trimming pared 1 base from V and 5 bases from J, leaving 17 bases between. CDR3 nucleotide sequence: TGTGCCAGCAGCCAAGGGAACGGGAGAGGAGAGGAGACCCAGTACTTC. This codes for CASSQGNGRGEETQYF.

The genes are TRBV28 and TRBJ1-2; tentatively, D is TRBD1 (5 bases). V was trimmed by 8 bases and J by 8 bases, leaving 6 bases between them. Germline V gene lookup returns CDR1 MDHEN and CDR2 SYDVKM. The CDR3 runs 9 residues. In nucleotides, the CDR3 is TGTGCCAGCGGGGGAGGCTACACCTTC. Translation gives CASGGGYTF.

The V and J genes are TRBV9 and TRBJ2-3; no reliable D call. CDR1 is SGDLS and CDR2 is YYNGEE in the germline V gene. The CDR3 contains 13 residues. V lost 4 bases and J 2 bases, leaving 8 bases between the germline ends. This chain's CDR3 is CASSIGDTDTQYF. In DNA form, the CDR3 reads TGTGCCAGCAGCATTGGGGACACAGATACGCAGTATTTT.

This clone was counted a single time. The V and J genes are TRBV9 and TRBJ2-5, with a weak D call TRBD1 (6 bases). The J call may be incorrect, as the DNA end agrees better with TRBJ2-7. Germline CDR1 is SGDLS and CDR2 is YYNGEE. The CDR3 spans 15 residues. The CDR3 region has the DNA TGTGCCAGCAGCCCCAGCGCACAGGGCTCCTACGAGCAGTACTTC. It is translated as CASSPSAQGSYEQYF.

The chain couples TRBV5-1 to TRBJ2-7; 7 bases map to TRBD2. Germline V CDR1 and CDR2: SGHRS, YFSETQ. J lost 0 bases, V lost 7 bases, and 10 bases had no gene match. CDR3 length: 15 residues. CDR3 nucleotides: TGCGCCAGCTTTGAGTACGGGAGGAGCTCCTACGAGCAGTACTTC. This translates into CASFEYGRSSYEQYF.